This T cell receptor beta chain came from a study of cytomegalovirus exposure and HLA in healthy donors. Study findings and constraints: According to a later analysis, donors in an Asian-associated ancestry cluster reportedly had fewer N-insertions than the roughly 660-donor mean. Association with HLA alleles at 0.05 false discovery rate was found for 16,951 TCR beta sequences in a later analysis. Later on, analysis showed that most CMV-associated TCR beta chains appeared to be HLA-restricted.

There are 14 residues in the CDR3. V lost 4 bases to trimming and J lost 3 bases, with 10 bases between them. The germline gives CDR1 WNHNN, CDR2 SYGVQD (reference sequence). This clone was picked up a small number of times. Its antigen remains unidentified. Primers for the PCR totalled 60 Vbeta and 13 Jbeta. Data came from immunoSEQ multiplex PCR; TCRdb stores just in-frame clones and leaves some out. The sample records around 150,000 clones, 75% to 85% being singletons. The TCR sequence derives from a woman in her forties or fifties in good health and CMV-seropositive. The specimen was PBMCs. The J gene is TRBJ2-1, the V gene TRBV10-1, with D perhaps TRBD2 (6 bases). CDR3 amino acids: CASSGPGSYNEQFF. For the CDR3, the DNA is TGCGCCAGCAGTGGCCCCGGGAGCTACAATGAGCAGTTCTTC.